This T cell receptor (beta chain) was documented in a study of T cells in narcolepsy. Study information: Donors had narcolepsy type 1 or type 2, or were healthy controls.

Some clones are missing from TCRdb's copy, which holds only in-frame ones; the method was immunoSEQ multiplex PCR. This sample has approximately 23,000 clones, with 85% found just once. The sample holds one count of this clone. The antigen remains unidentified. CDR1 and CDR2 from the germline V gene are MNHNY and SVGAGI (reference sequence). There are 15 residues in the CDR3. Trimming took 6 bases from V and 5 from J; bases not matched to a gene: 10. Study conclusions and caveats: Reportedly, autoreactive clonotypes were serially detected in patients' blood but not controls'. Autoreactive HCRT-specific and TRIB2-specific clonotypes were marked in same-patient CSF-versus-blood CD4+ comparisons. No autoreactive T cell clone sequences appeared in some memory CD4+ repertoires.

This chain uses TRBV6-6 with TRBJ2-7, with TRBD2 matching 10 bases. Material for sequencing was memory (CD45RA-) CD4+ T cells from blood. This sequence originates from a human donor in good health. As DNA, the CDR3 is TGTGCCAGCAGCTCCTGGACTAGCGGTGGGAACGAGCAGTACTTC. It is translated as CASSSWTSGGNEQYF.